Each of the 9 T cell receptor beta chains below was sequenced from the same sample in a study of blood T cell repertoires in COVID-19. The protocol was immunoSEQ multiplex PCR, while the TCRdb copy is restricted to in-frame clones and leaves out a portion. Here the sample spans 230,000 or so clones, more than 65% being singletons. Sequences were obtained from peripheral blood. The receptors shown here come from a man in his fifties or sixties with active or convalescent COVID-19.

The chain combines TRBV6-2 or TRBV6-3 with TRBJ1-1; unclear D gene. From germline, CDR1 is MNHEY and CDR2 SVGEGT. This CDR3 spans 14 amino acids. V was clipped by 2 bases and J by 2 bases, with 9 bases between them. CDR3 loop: CASSYTTFNTEAFF. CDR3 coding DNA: TGTGCCAGCAGTTACACGACTTTTAACACTGAAGCTTTCTTT.

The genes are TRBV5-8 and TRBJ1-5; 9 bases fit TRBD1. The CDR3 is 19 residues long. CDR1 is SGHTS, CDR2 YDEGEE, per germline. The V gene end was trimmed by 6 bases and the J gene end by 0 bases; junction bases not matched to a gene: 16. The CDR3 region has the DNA TGTGCCAGCATTATAGCCGGGACAGGGAATTTTTATAGCAATCAGCCCCAGCATTTT. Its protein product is CASIIAGTGNFYSNQPQHF.

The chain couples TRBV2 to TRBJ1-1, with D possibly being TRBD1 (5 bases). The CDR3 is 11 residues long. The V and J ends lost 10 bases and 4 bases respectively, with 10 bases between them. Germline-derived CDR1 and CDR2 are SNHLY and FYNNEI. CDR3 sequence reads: CAMFQGTEAFF. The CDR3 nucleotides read TGTGCCATGTTTCAGGGCACTGAAGCTTTCTTT.

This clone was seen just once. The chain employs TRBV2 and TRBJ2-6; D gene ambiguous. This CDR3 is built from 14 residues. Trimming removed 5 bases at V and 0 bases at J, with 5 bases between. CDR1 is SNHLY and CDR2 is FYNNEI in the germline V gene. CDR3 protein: CASSPLSGANVLTF. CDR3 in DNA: TGTGCCAGCAGTCCCCTCTCTGGGGCCAACGTCCTGACTTTC.

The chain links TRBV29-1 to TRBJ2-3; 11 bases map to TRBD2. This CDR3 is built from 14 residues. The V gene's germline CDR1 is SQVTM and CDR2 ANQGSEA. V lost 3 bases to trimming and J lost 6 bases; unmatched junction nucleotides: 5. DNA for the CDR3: TGCAGCGTTGACGGGCTAGCGGGGGGTGATACGCAGTATTTT. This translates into CSVDGLAGGDTQYF.

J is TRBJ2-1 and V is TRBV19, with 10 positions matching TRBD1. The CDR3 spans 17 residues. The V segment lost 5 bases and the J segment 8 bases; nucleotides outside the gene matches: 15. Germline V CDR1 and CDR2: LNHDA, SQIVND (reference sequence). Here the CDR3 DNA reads TGTGCCAGTAGTCATTTATTCGGGGACAGGGGTCGCGATGAGCAGTTCTTC. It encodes CASSHLFGDRGRDEQFF.

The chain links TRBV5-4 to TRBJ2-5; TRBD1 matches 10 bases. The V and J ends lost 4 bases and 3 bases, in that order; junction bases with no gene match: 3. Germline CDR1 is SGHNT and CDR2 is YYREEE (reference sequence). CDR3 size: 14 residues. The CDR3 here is CASSTGQGKETQYF. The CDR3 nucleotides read TGTGCCAGCAGCACGGGACAGGGGAAAGAGACCCAGTACTTC.

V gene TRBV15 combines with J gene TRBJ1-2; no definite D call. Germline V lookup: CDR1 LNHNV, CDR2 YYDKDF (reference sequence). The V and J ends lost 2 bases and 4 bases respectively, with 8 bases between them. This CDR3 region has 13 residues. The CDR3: CATSRIGGYGYTF. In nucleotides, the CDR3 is TGTGCCACCAGCAGAATCGGCGGCTATGGCTACACCTTC.

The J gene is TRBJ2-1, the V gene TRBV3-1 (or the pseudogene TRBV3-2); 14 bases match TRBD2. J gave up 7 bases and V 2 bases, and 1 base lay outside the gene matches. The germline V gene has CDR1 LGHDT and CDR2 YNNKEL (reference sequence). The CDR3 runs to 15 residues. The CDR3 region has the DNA TGTGCCAGCAGCCAACGGACTAGCGGGGGGAATGAGCAGTTCTTC. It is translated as CASSQRTSGGNEQFF.